The T cell receptor (beta chain) described here comes from a study of T cell repertoires in cytomegalovirus infection (dated by TCRdb to the late 2010s). With regard to the full study: Alongside well-studied HLA-B-restricted epitopes, the peptide stimulations were aimed at recently identified HLA-C-restricted CMV epitopes, whose presentation resists viral immunomodulation. Donor HLA type was relevant to the analysis, as public TCR beta signatures indicated carriage of CMV infection together with the matching HLA type.

The treatment or condition tag for this specimen amounts to: in vitro stimulation with specific CMV peptide epitopes to enrich CMV-specific T cells. The CDR3 runs 13 residues from the cysteine to the phenylalanine. The retained sequence is limited to the CDR3, 39 bases, with the frame set at the first base. Based on the germline V gene, the CDR1 and CDR2 sequences are MNHNS and SASEGT. V drops 6 bases and J drops 5 bases, leaving 11 bases in between. A few counts support this clonotype. The antigen this receptor binds is unknown. No qualities accompany the bases; no much larger clone lies one base away. For sequencing, an Illumina HiSeq 1500 was employed. TCRdb applied fastp at Q25 and MiXCR to the public reads, then kept only in-frame beta chains. Rows with one shared CDR3 protein collapse into an entry with the most common genes and DNA. The sample table records 650,000 to 900,000 distinct CDR3 sequences; about 28% of these occur just once. The ten largest clones take up about 12% of the sample.

What the authors observed across the whole study: Cumulative frequency of public TCR beta family members discriminated carriers of CMV infection plus the relevant HLA type in this cohort and an independent 352-donor cohort. The ex vivo response was dominated by HLA-C-restricted CMV-specific TCR beta clonotypes, and the single most frequent clonotype in two of eight donors was supplied by these HLA-C-restricted clonotypes.

This sequence originates from a human donor in good health (CMV status not recorded). Some clones in this sample may be carry-over from other donors' samples. The rearrangement combines TRBV6-1 with TRBJ1-5; the D gene lacks a confident call. Sequencing was performed on cultured CD8+ T cells from PBMCs, taken from culture after CMV antigen stimulation. The DNA sequence follows: TGTGCCAGCAGCTTTTTGCCCCATCAGCCCCAGCATTTT. Its amino acids are CASSFLPHQPQHF.